Listed here is a single TCR beta chain. Trimming took 5 bases from V and 6 from J, leaving 20 bases between them. Germline CDR1 and CDR2: SEHNR and FQNEAQ (reference sequence). This CDR3 has 16 amino acids. In blood CD8+ and CD4+ T cells, TCR beta underwent sequencing. Healthy donors acted as controls, with matching for age and sex. TEMRA cells were enriched by FACS, and CD4+ and CD8+ T cells were negatively isolated. The data were obtained in a study of CD8 T cells in Susac syndrome. Random hexamers served to reverse transcribe roughly 0.45 to 1 ug RNA. Amplification of TCR beta CDR3 across 54 Vbeta and 13 Jbeta was performed with immunoSEQ multiplex PCR. TCRdb independently ran MiXCR on the immunoSEQ multiplex PCR reads; one entry per CDR3 protein. This table has about 120,000 distinct CDR3 sequences, 92% appearing once.

The sequenced material came from CD4+ T cells from PBMCs. The source of this sequence is a human donor in good health. The J gene is TRBJ1-5, the V gene TRBV7-9, with D possibly TRBD1 on 6 matching bases. The CDR3 coding sequence is TGTGCCAGCAGCCCTAGTGGGTTCGGGGGCGCTCAGCCCCAGCATTTT. Amino acids: CASSPSGFGGAQPQHF.